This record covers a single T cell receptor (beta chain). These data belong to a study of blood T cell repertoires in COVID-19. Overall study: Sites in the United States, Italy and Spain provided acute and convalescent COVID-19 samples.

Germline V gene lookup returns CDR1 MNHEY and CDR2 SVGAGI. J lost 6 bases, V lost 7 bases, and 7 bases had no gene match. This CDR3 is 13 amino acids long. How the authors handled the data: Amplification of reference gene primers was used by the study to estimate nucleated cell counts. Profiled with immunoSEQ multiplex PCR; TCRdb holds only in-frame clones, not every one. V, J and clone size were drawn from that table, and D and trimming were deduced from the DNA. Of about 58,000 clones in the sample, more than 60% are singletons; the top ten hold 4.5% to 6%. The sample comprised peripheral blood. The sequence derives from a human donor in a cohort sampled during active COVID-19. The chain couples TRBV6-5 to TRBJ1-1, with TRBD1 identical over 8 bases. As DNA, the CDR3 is TGTGCCAGCACTACAGGGGGGAGGGCTGAAGCTTTCTTT. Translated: CASTTGGRAEAFF.